A selection of T cell receptor beta chains follows, all from one sample in a study of Ad26.COV2.S vaccination and SARS-CoV-2 variants. Assay: immunoSEQ multiplex PCR; the TCRdb copy retains only in-frame clones and omits some. The data show about 350,000 clones, around 89% seen once. The sample here was peripheral blood, taken in a trial of Ad26.COV2.S vaccine versus placebo. These receptors were collected from a person between 18 and 59 years old who received the Ad26.COV2.S COVID-19 vaccine or a placebo. Both conserved end residues are part of each CDR3. A D gene is named only where the DNA matches it firmly. For some rows the clone size is stated as once, few or many, or as a class when expanded; others skip it.

TRBJ1-2 . TRBV2 TRBD1 TGTGCCAGCAGTGCAGCAGGGGGCGCGTCTGGCTACACCTTC CASSAAGGASGYTF
TRBJ1-6 . TRBV7-3 . TGTGCCAGCAGCGAGGCCGGGGGGGATTCACCCCTCCACTTT CASSEAGGDSPLHF
TRBJ2-1 . TRBV5-1 TRBD1 TGCGCCAGCACCTCAAACAGGGGGCACAATGAGCAGTTCTTC CASTSNRGHNEQFF
TRBJ1-6 few TRBV5-4 TRBD1 TGTGCCAGCGGAGACAGGGACTCACCCCTCCACTTT CASGDRDSPLHF
TRBJ2-5 . TRBV5-6 TRBD2 TGTGCCAGCAGCTCATGGGGGACTAGCCGGGAGACCCAGTACTTC CASSSWGTSRETQYF
TRBJ2-2 . TRBV18 . TGTGCCAGCTCGTCAACCAGGGACACCGGGGAGCTGTTTTTT CASSSTRDTGELFF
TRBJ1-3 . TRBV7-9 . TGTGCCAGCAGCAGGGGCGCTGGAAACACCATATATTTT CASSRGAGNTIYF
TRBJ1-5 few TRBV6-5 . TGTGCCAGCAGCTGGAATAGCAATCAGCCCCAGCATTTT CASSWNSNQPQHF
TRBJ1-6 . TRBV7-9 . TGTGCCAGCAGCCCTGGACAGCAGAATTCACCCCTCCACTTT CASSPGQQNSPLHF
TRBJ2-7 . TRBV28 . TGTGCCAGCAAAACAGTGCTCTCCTACGAGCAGTACTTC CASKTVLSYEQYF
TRBJ2-5 . TRBV3-1/TRBV3-2 TRBD1 TGTGCCAGCAGCCTTGGGACAGGGGGGGATGAGACCCAGTACTTC CASSLGTGGDETQYF
TRBJ2-1 . TRBV12-3/TRBV12-4 . TGTGCCAGCAGAGTAGGAGCGAATGAGCAGTTCTTC CASRVGANEQFF
TRBJ1-6 . TRBV14 . TGTGCCAGCAGCCAAGGAGGGGCCTATAATTCACCCCTCCACTTT CASSQGGAYNSPLHF
TRBJ1-2 . TRBV2 TRBD1 TGTGCCAGCAGTAACGGACAGGAGGACTATGGCTACACCTTC CASSNGQEDYGYTF
TRBJ1-6 . TRBV5-6 TRBD1 TGTGCCAGCAGCTTCCGGGACAGTTATAATTCACCCCTCCACTTT CASSFRDSYNSPLHF
TRBJ2-7 few TRBV2 . TGTGCCAGCGACCCCGGGACCCCCTCCTACGAGCAGTACTTC CASDPGTPSYEQYF
TRBJ1-1 . TRBV4-3 . TGCGCCAGCAGCCATGGGCTCAACACTGAAGCTTTCTTT CASSHGLNTEAFF
TRBJ1-5 . TRBV10-1 . TGCGCCAGCAGTCCCACTGTTGGGGCTAAAAGTCAGCCCCAGCATTTT CASSPTVGAKSQPQHF
TRBJ1-1 . TRBV28 TRBD1 TGTGCCAGCAGTTCTTCCCACAGGGGGCTCCCTGAAGCTTTCTTT CASSSSHRGLPEAFF
TRBJ2-3 once TRBV29-1 . TGCAGCGTTGAAACTGAGGCAGATACGCAGTATTTT CSVETEADTQYF
TRBJ2-5 . TRBV2 . TGTGCCAGCAGCCGCTCAAGGGTGGAAGGGGAGACCCAGTACTTC CASSRSRVEGETQYF
TRBJ2-3 . TRBV5-1 TRBD2 TGCGCCAGCAGCTTGGAGGGAAGCGGGGGTTCCCCTAGCACAGATACGCAGTATTTT CASSLEGSGGSPSTDTQYF
TRBJ1-1 . TRBV5-1 TRBD1 TGCGCCAGCAGAGTCGGGACAGAATTTCCGCAGAGCACTGAAGCTTTCTTT CASRVGTEFPQSTEAFF
TRBJ1-1 . TRBV3-1/TRBV3-2 . TGTGCCAGCAGCCAAGAACAGGTATGGAGGACTGAAGCTTTCTTT CASSQEQVWRTEAFF
TRBJ2-7 . TRBV5-6 . TGTGCCAGCAGCTTGTCCGGAGAGCAGTACTTC CASSLSGEQYF
TRBJ1-4 . TRBV19 . TGTGCCAGTACACTTGGCTCCGCAGCAACTAATGAAAAACTGTTTTTT CASTLGSAATNEKLFF
TRBJ2-1 once TRBV7-2 TRBD2 TGTGCCAGCAGCTTAGATGGGGGGGAGTTAGATGAGCAGTTCTTC CASSLDGGELDEQFF
TRBJ2-5 . TRBV7-8 TRBD2 TGTGCCAGCAGCCGACTAGCGGGAGTGAGGGAGACCCAGTACTTC CASSRLAGVRETQYF